One and the same sample provided the 20 T cell receptor beta chains below, sequenced in a study of T-cell memory formation after mild COVID-19 (dated by TCRdb to 2020 to 2023). The library relied on 5' RACE. Sequencer: Illumina NovaSeq 6000. TCRdb reanalyzed the raw reads on its own, using fastp at Q25 for trimming and MiXCR for clone calling, and kept in-frame beta chains. Every distinct CDR3 protein forms one entry, paired with its most common genes and DNA. The sample table holds nearly 350,000 distinct CDR3 sequences, of which roughly 13% were seen once. 20% to 25% of the sample goes to the ten largest clones. Specimen: PBMCs or a T cell subset sorted from them (not recorded which). Every receptor here comes from a man aged 18 to 30 who had mild COVID-19 (a few samples of this study predate the infection). The sample titles of this study are shuffled in the database, so cell type and time point are left out; the donor was told from shared clones.

This sequence joins TRBV7-6 and TRBJ2-3; TRBD2 matches 10 bases. The CDR3 runs to 18 residues. The V gene's germline CDR1 is SGHVS and CDR2 FNYEAQ. Trimming cost V 1 base and J 1 base; bases outside gene matches: 8. The CDR3 nucleotides read TGTGCCAGCAGCTTAGGTAGCGGGGGGTTCTCTGGCACAGATACGCAGTATTTT. Encoded protein: CASSLGSGGFSGTDTQYF.

V is TRBV4-1 and J is TRBJ2-2, with 12 bases matching TRBD2. Trimming removed 6 bases from V and 6 bases from J; junction bases left unmatched: 5. CDR3 length equals 15 residues. CDR1 is MGHRA and CDR2 is YSYEKL in the germline V gene. CDR3 bases: TGCGCCAGCAGATCTAGCGGGGGGGCCCCCGGGGAGCTGTTTTTT. Protein: CASRSSGGAPGELFF.

The J gene is TRBJ2-7, the V gene TRBV2; 7 bases line up with TRBD1. Germline V CDR1 and CDR2: SNHLY, FYNNEI. This CDR3 has 12 residues. With 1 base clipped from V and 12 bases from J, the junction kept 6 bases outside the gene matches. As DNA, the CDR3 is TGTGCCAGCAGTGAAGGTCTGGGACAGAGGTACGTC. It is translated as CASSEGLGQRYV.

This clonotype has just a few counts. The chain uses TRBV7-9 and TRBJ2-3; no definite D call. Germline V gene sequence: CDR1 SEHNR, CDR2 FQNEAQ (reference sequence). This CDR3 contains 13 residues. The V and J ends lost 5 bases and 7 bases respectively, with 13 bases between them. CDR3 DNA sequence: TGTGCCAGCAGCGGAGTGAGCCTGTATACGCAGTATTTT. Translation gives CASSGVSLYTQYF.

This clonotype has more than one count but fewer than ten. The chain is built from TRBV12-3 or TRBV12-4 and TRBJ2-7; 11 nucleotides align to TRBD1. V was clipped by 6 bases and J by 5 bases; unmatched bases: 18. CDR3 length equals 18 residues. CDR3 sequence (DNA): TGTGCCAGCAGCCGGACAGGGGGCGATTTTCTACTTCTAGACGAGCAGTACTTC. It encodes CASSRTGGDFLLLDEQYF.

This clonotype has just a few counts. The V gene is TRBV4-3, the J gene TRBJ2-3; 7 nucleotides align to TRBD1. This CDR3 is 16 amino acids long. Germline assignment: CDR1 LGHNA and CDR2 YSLEER. The ends lost 0 bases at V and 2 bases at J; junction bases unmatched: 5. The CDR3 nucleotides read TGCGCCAGCAGCCAAGACCCGGGACAGATCACAGATACGCAGTATTTT. This translates into CASSQDPGQITDTQYF.

This clonotype was detected a few times. The chain has TRBV6-5 and TRBJ1-2; the D gene is possibly TRBD1 (6 bases). Trimming took off 2 bases at V and 2 bases at J, with 6 bases between the two ends. The V gene's germline CDR1 is MNHEY and CDR2 SVGAGI. This CDR3 contains 13 residues. CDR3 loop: CASSYTGNYGYTF. DNA for the CDR3: TGTGCCAGCAGTTACACAGGGAACTATGGCTACACCTTC.

The chain has TRBV5-6 and TRBJ2-5; tentatively, D is TRBD2 (6 bases). The germline V gene has CDR1 SGHDT and CDR2 YYEEEE. CDR3 length: 16 amino acids. The ends were cut back, 4 bases at V and 4 bases at J, with 20 bases in the middle. The CDR3 loop reads CASSLLTAGSGETQYF. DNA for the CDR3: TGTGCCAGCAGCCTATTGACGGCGGGATCAGGAGAGACCCAGTACTTC.

This clonotype was seen more than once but under ten times. Here the CDR3 reads CASSPGRGPTDTQYF. CDR3 DNA sequence: TGTGCCAGCAGCCCGGGGAGGGGGCCCACAGATACGCAGTATTTT. The chain joins TRBV7-3 to TRBJ2-3; D assignment may be TRBD1 or TRBD2 (7 bases each). CDR1 is SGHTA, CDR2 FQGTGA, per germline. The CDR3 extends over 15 amino acids. V lost 5 bases and J lost 2, with 14 bases in between.

The V gene is TRBV12-3 or TRBV12-4, the J gene TRBJ1-1; 9 nucleotides align to TRBD1. CDR3 length equals 16 residues. V was pared by 3 bases and J by 0 bases, with 5 bases of the junction left unmatched. The CDR3 loop reads CASSFGTGNLNTEAFF. CDR3 bases: TGTGCCAGCAGTTTCGGGACAGGGAATCTGAACACTGAAGCTTTCTTT.

The rearrangement links TRBV12-5 to TRBJ2-7, with D uncertain. The V end was cut by 2 bases, the J end by 0 bases, with 11 bases between. The germline CDR1 and CDR2 sequences are LGHNT and FRNRAP. The CDR3 length is 15 residues. DNA for the CDR3: TGTGCTAGTGGTTTGCTCAGGACGGACTCCTACGAGCAGTACTTC. This codes for CASGLLRTDSYEQYF.

This clonotype was counted a few times. The chain has TRBV7-8 and TRBJ2-3; D might be TRBD1 (7 bases). Trimming took 6 bases from V and 4 from J, leaving 17 bases between them. This CDR3 has 15 amino acids. CDR1 and CDR2 from the germline V gene are SGHVS and FQNEAQ. CDR3: CASRPAGGPADTQYF. For the CDR3, the DNA is TGTGCCAGCAGGCCAGCAGGGGGGCCTGCAGATACGCAGTATTTT.

V usage is TRBV6-2 or TRBV6-3 and J usage is TRBJ2-1; 8 bases match TRBD1. With 3 bases clipped from V and 1 base from J, the junction kept 2 bases outside the gene matches. The germline V gene encodes CDR1 MNHEY and CDR2 SVGEGT. CDR3 length equals 15 residues. CDR3 coding DNA: TGTGCCAGCAGTTATCGGGACAGGTCCTACAATGAGCAGTTCTTC. Amino acids: CASSYRDRSYNEQFF.

This clonotype was counted a few times. The V and J genes are TRBV24-1 and TRBJ2-3; tentatively, D is TRBD1 (5 bases). Per germline, CDR1 KGHDR and CDR2 SFDVKD. V was pared by 7 bases and J by 4 bases, with 14 bases between. The CDR3 spans 14 residues. This CDR3 reads CATSSRDRPDTQYF. The CDR3 coding sequence is TGTGCCACCAGCTCAAGAGACAGACCAGATACGCAGTATTTT.

CDR3 loop: CASSPWQGATDTQYF. CDR3 nucleotides: TGTGCCAGCTCACCATGGCAGGGGGCCACAGATACGCAGTATTTT. The chain combines TRBV18 with TRBJ2-3; 8 bases map to TRBD1. Per germline, CDR1 KGHSH and CDR2 LQKENI. J gave up 2 bases and V 2 bases, and 3 bases lay outside the gene matches. The CDR3 is made up of 15 amino acids.

Only a few counts were recorded for this clonotype. V and J are TRBV6-2 or TRBV6-3 and TRBJ1-1; D remains unclear. Germline V gene lookup returns CDR1 MNHEY and CDR2 SVGEGT. The germline V and J ends were trimmed by 10 bases and 1 base, with 10 bases remaining between them. The CDR3 has 12 residues. The CDR3 spells CATRTGNTEAFF. The CDR3 coding sequence is TGTGCCACAAGGACGGGGAACACTGAAGCTTTCTTT.

This clonotype was seen a handful of times. The genes are TRBV12-3 or TRBV12-4 and TRBJ1-2, with no clear D. This CDR3 has 11 amino acids. The V end was cut by 6 bases, the J end by 5 bases, with 7 bases between. CDR3 sequence: CASSWEYGYTF. The DNA for the CDR3 is TGTGCCAGCAGCTGGGAGTATGGCTACACCTTC.

This clonotype was detected ten times or more. The chain employs TRBV7-2 and TRBJ2-7; D may match TRBD1 or TRBD2 (5 bases each). Trimming removed 2 bases at V and 6 bases at J, with 11 bases between. The CDR3 length is 13 residues. The germline gives CDR1 SGHTA, CDR2 FQGNSA. CDR3 nucleotides: TGTGCCAGCAGCTTAATGGGGGATGTCGAGCAGTACTTC. It encodes CASSLMGDVEQYF.

The gene calls are TRBV6-5 and TRBJ2-2; a possible D gene is TRBD1 (5 bases). V was shortened by 0 bases and J by 5 bases, with 10 bases between the two germline ends. The CDR3 has 15 amino acids. Germline assignment: CDR1 MNHEY and CDR2 SVGAGI. CDR3 sequence reads: CASSYSVRETGELFF. CDR3 DNA sequence: TGTGCCAGCAGTTACTCGGTCAGGGAAACCGGGGAGCTGTTTTTT.

Worth noting for this clonotype: A read error may produce the germline difference seen at one junction end. The V and J genes are TRBV6-5 and TRBJ2-7, with D possibly being TRBD1 (5 bases). This CDR3 region has 12 residues. Germline V lookup: CDR1 MNHEY, CDR2 SVGAGI. The CDR3 is CASSRTGHRTFF. Written as DNA, the CDR3 is TGTGCCAGCAGTAGAACAGGCCACCGGACCTTCTTC.